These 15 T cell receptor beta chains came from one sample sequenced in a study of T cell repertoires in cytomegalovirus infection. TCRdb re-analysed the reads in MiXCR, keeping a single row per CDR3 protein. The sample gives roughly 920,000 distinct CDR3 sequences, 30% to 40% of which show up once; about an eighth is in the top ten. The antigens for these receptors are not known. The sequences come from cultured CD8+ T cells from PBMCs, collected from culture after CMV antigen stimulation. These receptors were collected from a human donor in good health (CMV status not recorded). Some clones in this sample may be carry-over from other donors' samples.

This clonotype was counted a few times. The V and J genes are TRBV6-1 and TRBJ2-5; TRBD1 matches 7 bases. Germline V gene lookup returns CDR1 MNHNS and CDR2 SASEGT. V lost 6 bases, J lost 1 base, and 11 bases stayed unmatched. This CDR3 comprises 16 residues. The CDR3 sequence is CASSDRVILAQETQYF. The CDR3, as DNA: TGTGCCAGCAGCGACAGGGTTATACTCGCCCAAGAGACCCAGTACTTC.

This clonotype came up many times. The CDR3 spells CASSLRTGSTGELFF. In DNA form, the CDR3 reads TGTGCCAGCAGCCTAAGGACGGGATCCACCGGGGAGCTGTTTTTT. V is TRBV7-6 and J is TRBJ2-2, with a weak D call TRBD2 (5 bases). With 5 bases removed from V and 4 bases from J, the gap between germline ends came to 14 bases. Germline assignment: CDR1 SGHVS and CDR2 FNYEAQ. This CDR3 has 15 residues.

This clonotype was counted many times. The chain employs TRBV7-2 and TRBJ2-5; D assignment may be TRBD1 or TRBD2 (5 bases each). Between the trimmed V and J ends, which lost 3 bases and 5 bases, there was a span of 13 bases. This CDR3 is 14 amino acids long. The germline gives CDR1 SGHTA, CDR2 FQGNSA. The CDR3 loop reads CASSFPGAGETQYF. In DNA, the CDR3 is TGTGCCAGCAGCTTTCCCGGGGCTGGCGAGACCCAGTACTTC.

CDR3 residues: CSVEGWGADTEAFF. The CDR3 region has the DNA TGCAGCGTTGAAGGGTGGGGCGCGGACACTGAAGCTTTCTTT. J is TRBJ1-1 and V is TRBV29-1, with D perhaps matching TRBD1 (5 bases). The germline CDR1 and CDR2 sequences are SQVTM and ANQGSEA. The CDR3 runs to 14 residues. The V end was cut by 1 base, the J end by 3 bases, with 12 bases between.

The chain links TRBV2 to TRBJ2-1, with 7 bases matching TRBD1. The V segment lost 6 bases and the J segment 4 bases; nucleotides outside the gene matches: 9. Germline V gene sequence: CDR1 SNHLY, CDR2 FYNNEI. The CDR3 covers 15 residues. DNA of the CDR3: TGTGCCAGCAGAACCGGGACAGAATCTTACAATGAGCAGTTCTTC. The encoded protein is CASRTGTESYNEQFF.

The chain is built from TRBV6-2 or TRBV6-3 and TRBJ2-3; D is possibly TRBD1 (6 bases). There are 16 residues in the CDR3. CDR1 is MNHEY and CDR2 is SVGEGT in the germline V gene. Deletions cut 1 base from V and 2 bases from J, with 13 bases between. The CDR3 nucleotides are TGTGCCAGCAGTTACTGGGACACCCTTTCCACAGATACGCAGTATTTT. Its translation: CASSYWDTLSTDTQYF.

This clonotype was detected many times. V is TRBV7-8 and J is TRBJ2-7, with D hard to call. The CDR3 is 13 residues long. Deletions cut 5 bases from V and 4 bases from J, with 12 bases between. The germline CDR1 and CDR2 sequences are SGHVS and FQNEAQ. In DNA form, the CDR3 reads TGTGCCAGCAGCCTAAACGGTCGGTACGAGCAGTACGTC. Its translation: CASSLNGRYEQYV.

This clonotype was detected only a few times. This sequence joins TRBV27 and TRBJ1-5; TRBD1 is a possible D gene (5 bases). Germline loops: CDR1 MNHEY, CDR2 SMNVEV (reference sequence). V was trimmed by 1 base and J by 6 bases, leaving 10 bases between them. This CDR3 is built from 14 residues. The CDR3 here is CASSLFGGGQPQHF. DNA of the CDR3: TGTGCCAGCAGTTTATTCGGGGGAGGTCAGCCCCAGCATTTT.

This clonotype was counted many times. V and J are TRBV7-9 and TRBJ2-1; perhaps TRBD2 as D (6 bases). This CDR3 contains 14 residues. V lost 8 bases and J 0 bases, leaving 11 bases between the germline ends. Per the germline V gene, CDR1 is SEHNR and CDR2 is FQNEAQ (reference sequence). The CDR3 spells CASGAGYSYNEQFF. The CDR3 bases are TGTGCCAGCGGCGCGGGGTACTCCTACAATGAGCAGTTCTTC. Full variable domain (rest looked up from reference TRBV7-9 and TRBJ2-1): DTGVSQNPRHKITKRGQNVTFRCDPISEHNRLYWYRQTLGQGPEFLTYFQNEAQLEKSRLLSDRFSAERPKGSFSTLEIQRTEQGDSAMYLCASGAGYSYNEQFFGPGTRLTVL.

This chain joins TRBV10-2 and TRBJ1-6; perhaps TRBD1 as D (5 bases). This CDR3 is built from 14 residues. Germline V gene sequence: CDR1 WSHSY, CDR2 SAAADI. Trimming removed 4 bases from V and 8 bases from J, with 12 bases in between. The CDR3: CASSVAGRDSPLHF. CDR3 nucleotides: TGCGCCAGCAGTGTTGCAGGGAGGGATTCACCCCTCCACTTT.

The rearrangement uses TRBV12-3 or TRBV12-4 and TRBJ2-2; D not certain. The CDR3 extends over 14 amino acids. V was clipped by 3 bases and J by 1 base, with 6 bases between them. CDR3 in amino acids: CASSLYWNTGELFF. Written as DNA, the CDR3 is TGTGCCAGCAGTTTGTACTGGAACACCGGGGAGCTGTTTTTT.

CDR3 coding DNA: TGTGCCAACATGGAGGAGACCCAGTACTTC. As protein: CANMEETQYF. V and J are TRBV7-2 and TRBJ2-5; D gene uncertain. The germline CDR1 and CDR2 sequences are SGHTA and FQGNSA. The CDR3 consists of 10 residues. V dropped 10 bases and J dropped 5 bases, with 8 bases sitting between them.

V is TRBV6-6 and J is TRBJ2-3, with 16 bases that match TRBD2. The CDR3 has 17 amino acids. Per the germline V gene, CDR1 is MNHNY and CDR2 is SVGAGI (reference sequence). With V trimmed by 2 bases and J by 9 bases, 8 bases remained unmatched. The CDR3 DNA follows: TGTGCCAGCAGTTACGGCCCCGGGACTAGCGGGAGGGTAACGCAGTATTTT. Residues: CASSYGPGTSGRVTQYF.

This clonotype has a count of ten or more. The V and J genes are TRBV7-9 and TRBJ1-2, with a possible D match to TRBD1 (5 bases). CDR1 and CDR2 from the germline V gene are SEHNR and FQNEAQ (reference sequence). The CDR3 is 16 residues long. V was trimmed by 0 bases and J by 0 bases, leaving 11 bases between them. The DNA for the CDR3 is TGTGCCAGCAGCTTAGCCCCAGGGTGGGCTAACTATGGCTACACCTTC. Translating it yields CASSLAPGWANYGYTF.

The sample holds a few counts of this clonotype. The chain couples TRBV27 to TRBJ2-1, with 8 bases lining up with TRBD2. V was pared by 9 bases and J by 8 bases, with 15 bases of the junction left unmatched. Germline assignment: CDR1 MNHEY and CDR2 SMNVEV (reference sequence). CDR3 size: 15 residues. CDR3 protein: CASAGSGGRRDEQFF. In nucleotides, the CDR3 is TGTGCCAGTGCAGGGAGCGGGGGCCGGCGGGATGAGCAGTTCTTC.